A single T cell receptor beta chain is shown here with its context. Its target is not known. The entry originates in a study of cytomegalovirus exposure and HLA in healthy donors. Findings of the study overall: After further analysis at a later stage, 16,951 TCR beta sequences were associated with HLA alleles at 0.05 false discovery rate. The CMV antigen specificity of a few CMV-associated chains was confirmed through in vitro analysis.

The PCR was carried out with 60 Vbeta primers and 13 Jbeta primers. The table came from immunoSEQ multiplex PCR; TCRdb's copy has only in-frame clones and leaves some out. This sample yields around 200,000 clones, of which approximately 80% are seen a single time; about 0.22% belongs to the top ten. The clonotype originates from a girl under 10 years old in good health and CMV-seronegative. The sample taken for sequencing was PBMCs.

For the CDR3, the DNA is TGTGCCAGCAGCCCCCCGGGTTATCCCCCAACCGCCTACACCTTC. Translation: CASSPPGYPPTAYTF. The V call is TRBV25-1, the J call TRBJ1-2; D is uncertain. Germline-derived CDR1 and CDR2 are MGHDK and SYGVNS. The CDR3 has 15 amino acids. V gave up 6 bases and J gave up 10 bases, with 24 bases separating them.